This T cell receptor beta chain was obtained from a study of Ad26.COV2.S vaccination and SARS-CoV-2 variants. Study-wide points: Analyses of TCR breadth and depth may have underestimated total T cell responses.

Notes on this clone: Its antigen is undetermined.

The treatment: about 20 received Ad26.COV2.S at low or high dose, single or two shots; several received placebo; per-sample allocation not given. Repertoires come from day 63 after the first vaccine or placebo injection. Profiling relied on immunoSEQ multiplex PCR, and the TCRdb table lists in-frame clones only, not all of them. This sample has a few hundred thousand clones, with roughly 88% found just once. Sequenced here: peripheral blood, sampled in a trial of Ad26.COV2.S vaccine versus placebo. This sequence was found in a person between 18 and 65 years old who received the Ad26.COV2.S COVID-19 vaccine or a placebo.

The CDR3 nucleotides are TGTGCCAGCAGTCCCGGGACAGAGGACTCACCCCTCCACTTT. This encodes CASSPGTEDSPLHF. The V call is TRBV28, the J call TRBJ1-6, with TRBD1 matching over 7 bases. Germline CDR1 MDHEN, CDR2 SYDVKM. Germline trimming cut 5 bases from V and 10 bases from J; bases unmatched to any gene: 8. The CDR3 length is 14 residues.